What follows are 19 T cell receptor beta chains derived from one specimen sequenced in a study of CD8 T cells in Susac syndrome (dated by TCRdb to 2018 to 2020). The library was prepared using the immunoSEQ multiplex PCR assay. RNA was extracted using the RNeasy kit, and about 0.45 to 1 ug of the RNA was reverse transcribed with random hexamers. The public reads were reanalyzed by TCRdb: fastp trimming at Q25, MiXCR alignment, in-frame beta chains only. Each entry is one CDR3 protein sequence, shown with its most common DNA and genes. The sample data list 160,000 or so distinct CDR3 sequences, and around 95% of these were observed just once. 0.14% to 0.15% of the sample goes to the ten largest clones. Sequenced: CD8+ T cells from PBMCs. The source of these receptors is a human donor with multiple sclerosis.

The V and J genes are TRBV7-9 and TRBJ2-6; no clear D. Germline loops: CDR1 SEHNR, CDR2 FQNEAQ (reference sequence). The CDR3 runs to 15 residues. V was cut by 6 bases and J by 4 bases, with 13 bases left in between. DNA of the CDR3: TGTGCCAGCAGTTCAGAGTTGACCGGGGCCAACGTCCTGACTTTC. This codes for CASSSELTGANVLTF.

The rearrangement uses TRBV6-5 and TRBJ2-1; TRBD1 agrees at 10 bases. The J segment lost 8 bases and the V segment lost 6 bases, leaving 7 bases of the junction unmatched. CDR3 length: 14 amino acids. Germline CDR1 MNHEY, CDR2 SVGAGI. This chain's CDR3 is CASSRWGTGDEQFF. For the CDR3, the DNA is TGTGCCAGCAGCCGCTGGGGGACAGGGGATGAGCAGTTCTTC.

This clonotype has only one observation. The chain employs TRBV2 and TRBJ2-7, with 7 bases identical to TRBD1. The CDR3 loop spans 14 amino acids. Trimming cost V 3 bases and J 3 bases; bases outside gene matches: 5. CDR1 is SNHLY, CDR2 FYNNEI, per germline. The CDR3 region is CASSDPGQSYEQYV. The CDR3 bases are TGTGCCAGCAGTGACCCGGGACAGAGCTACGAGCAGTACGTC.

The chain couples TRBV30 to TRBJ2-5; D is undetermined. Germline V lookup: CDR1 GTSNPN, CDR2 SVGIG (reference sequence). The CDR3 is 11 amino acids. V was pared by 3 bases and J by 5 bases, with 7 bases between. In nucleotides, the CDR3 is TGTGCCTGGAGCACCGGGGAGACCCAGTACTTC. The encoded protein is CAWSTGETQYF.

The V gene is TRBV29-1, the J gene TRBJ2-5; TRBD2 agrees at 9 bases. Germline CDR1 reads SQVTM; CDR2 reads ANQGSEA. CDR3 size: 17 residues. The trim removed 1 base at V and 2 bases at J, leaving 11 bases unmatched. The CDR3 DNA is TGCAGCGTTGAAGGGTTCCCGGCGGGGGGGCTTCAAGAGACCCAGTACTTC. This gives the protein CSVEGFPAGGLQETQYF. Full variable domain (rest looked up from reference TRBV29-1 and TRBJ2-5): SAVISQKPSRDICQRGTSLTIQCQVDSQVTMMFWYRQQPGQSLTLIATANQGSEATYESGFVIDKFPISRPNLTFSTLTVSNMSPEDSSIYLCSVEGFPAGGLQETQYFGPGTRLLVL.

The chain carries TRBV29-1 and TRBJ2-2; D uncertain. Trimming took 3 bases from V and 0 from J, leaving 5 bases between them. This CDR3 has 13 amino acids. CDR1 and CDR2 (germline): SQVTM, ANQGSEA. This CDR3 reads CSVDGANTGELFF. DNA for the CDR3: TGCAGCGTTGACGGCGCGAACACCGGGGAGCTGTTTTTT.

J is TRBJ2-5 and V is TRBV15; 10 bases map to TRBD1. CDR3 length equals 17 residues. Germline V CDR1 and CDR2: LNHNV, YYDKDF (reference sequence). J lost 7 bases, V lost 0 bases, and 11 bases had no gene match. The CDR3 DNA sequence: TGTGCCACCAGCAGAGAAGGGACAGGGGAAGCAAGATGGACCCAGTACTTC. This translates into CATSREGTGEARWTQYF.

The chain joins TRBV15 to TRBJ1-1; D gene ambiguous. This CDR3 has 13 amino acids. V gave up 5 bases and J gave up 0 bases, with 7 bases separating them. Germline V gene data show CDR1 as LNHNV and CDR2 as YYDKDF (reference sequence). As DNA, the CDR3 is TGTGCCACCAGCCGTCAGATGAACACTGAAGCTTTCTTT. Its translation: CATSRQMNTEAFF.

The rearrangement links TRBV10-3 to TRBJ2-5, with D tentatively TRBD2 (6 bases). V lost 5 bases and J 5 bases, leaving 18 bases between the germline ends. This CDR3 is built from 15 residues. Germline V gene lookup returns CDR1 ENHRY and CDR2 SYGVKD. Here the CDR3 reads CAISPMKTRWETQYF. In DNA form, the CDR3 reads TGTGCCATCAGTCCCATGAAGACTAGGTGGGAGACCCAGTACTTC.

The chain combines TRBV9 with TRBJ1-1; maybe TRBD1 (5 bases). Germline V gene data show CDR1 as SGDLS and CDR2 as YYNGEE. V was pared by 0 bases and J by 2 bases, with 14 bases between. The CDR3 is 16 residues long. CDR3 loop: CASSVDGTASNTEAFF. In DNA form, the CDR3 reads TGTGCCAGCAGCGTAGATGGGACGGCTTCTAACACTGAAGCTTTCTTT.

The V gene is TRBV30, the J gene TRBJ1-2, with D hard to call. This CDR3 has 14 amino acids. The V end was cut by 0 bases, the J end by 8 bases, with 16 bases between. CDR1 GTSNPN and CDR2 SVGIG come from the germline V gene (reference sequence). CDR3 DNA sequence: TGTGCCTGGAGTGTATTGGAGACTCCAGGCGGCTACACCTTC. As protein: CAWSVLETPGGYTF.

V and J are TRBV7-9 and TRBJ2-5; D ambiguous. Trimming took 5 bases from V and 5 from J, leaving 21 bases between them. The CDR3 contains 16 residues. In germline, CDR1 is SEHNR, CDR2 FQNEAQ (reference sequence). The CDR3 region has the DNA TGTGCCAGCAGCCCCCACAGAGCGAACGGCCCGGAGACCCAGTACTTC. Its protein product is CASSPHRANGPETQYF.

The V and J genes are TRBV7-9 and TRBJ2-1; perhaps D is TRBD1 or TRBD2 (6 bases each). With 3 bases removed from V and 8 bases from J, the gap between germline ends came to 11 bases. Germline V gene sequence: CDR1 SEHNR, CDR2 FQNEAQ (reference sequence). The length of the CDR3 is 13 residues. CDR3 region: CASSLPGGHEQFF. The CDR3 DNA reads as TGTGCCAGCAGCTTGCCCGGGGGCCATGAGCAGTTCTTC. The full variable domain, in which reference TRBV7-9 and TRBJ2-1 provide the parts outside the CDR3, is DTGVSQNPRHKITKRGQNVTFRCDPISEHNRLYWYRQTLGQGPEFLTYFQNEAQLEKSRLLSDRFSAERPKGSFSTLEIQRTEQGDSAMYLCASSLPGGHEQFFGPGTRLTVL.

The V gene is TRBV29-1, the J gene TRBJ2-1, with TRBD1 matching over 9 bases. V was pared by 1 base and J by 6 bases, with 13 bases of the junction left unmatched. Germline lookup yields CDR1 SQVTM and CDR2 ANQGSEA. This CDR3 comprises 17 residues. The CDR3 DNA sequence: TGCAGCGTTGAAGGTGAGATGGGGACAGGGAGGATCAATGAGCAGTTCTTC. It codes for CSVEGEMGTGRINEQFF.

The chain links TRBV30 to TRBJ2-5, with 7 bases fitting TRBD1. Germline CDR1 GTSNPN, CDR2 SVGIG (reference sequence). The CDR3 sequence is 15 residues long. The V gene end was trimmed by 6 bases and the J gene end by 5 bases; junction bases not matched to a gene: 15. Written as DNA, the CDR3 is TGTGCCTGCCACAGGGGACAGTCCTGGGGGGAGACCCAGTACTTC. This gives the protein CACHRGQSWGETQYF. The whole variable domain, filled in from reference TRBV30 and TRBJ2-5, reads SQTIHQWPATLVQPVGSPLSLECTVEGTSNPNLYWYRQAAGRGLQLLFYSVGIGQISSEVPQNLSASRPQDRQFILSSKKLLLSDSGFYLCACHRGQSWGETQYFGPGTRLLVL.

This chain connects TRBV15 to TRBJ2-2, with TRBD1 matching 10 bases. This CDR3 has 17 amino acids. Per the germline V gene, CDR1 is LNHNV and CDR2 is YYDKDF (reference sequence). With V trimmed by 3 bases and J by 6 bases, 10 bases remained unmatched. The DNA for the CDR3 is TGTGCCACCAGCAGGACCTTTGGGACAGGGGTTCCCGGGGAGCTGTTTTTT. Its protein is CATSRTFGTGVPGELFF.

The CDR3 sequence: CASRVQGGAVSEAFF. CDR3 nucleotides: TGTGCCAGCAGGGTACAGGGGGGCGCGGTTAGTGAAGCTTTCTTT. V and J are TRBV6-2 or TRBV6-3 and TRBJ1-1; 8 nucleotides line up with TRBD1. Germline CDR1 is MNHEY and CDR2 is SVGEGT. This CDR3 spans 15 amino acids. Trimming at V came to 6 bases and at J to 7 bases, leaving 13 bases not matched to a gene.

The chain combines TRBV29-1 with TRBJ1-1; D is possibly TRBD1 (6 bases). The CDR3 is made up of 12 amino acids. Germline CDR1 SQVTM, CDR2 ANQGSEA. V was clipped by 7 bases and J by 6 bases, with 15 bases between them. CDR3 DNA: TGCAGCGCCCGGGGGGCCAGGGCTGAAGCTTTCTTT. Protein: CSARGARAEAFF.

J is TRBJ2-1 and V is TRBV6-5; either TRBD1 or TRBD2 may fit D (5 bases each). Germline-derived CDR1 and CDR2 are MNHEY and SVGAGI. Trimming stripped 6 bases from V and 4 bases from J, with 13 bases between. CDR3 size: 14 residues. The DNA of the CDR3 is TGTGCCAGCAGAGGGGACGGACGATACAATGAGCAGTTCTTC. Residues: CASRGDGRYNEQFF.